This T cell receptor (beta chain) was captured in a study of cytomegalovirus exposure and HLA in healthy donors. V lost 2 bases, J lost 4 bases, and 9 bases lay in between. The CDR3 consists of 13 residues. Germline assignment: CDR1 MNHNY and CDR2 SVGAGI (reference sequence). PCR used 60 Vbeta primers and 13 Jbeta primers. The repertoire was sequenced with immunoSEQ multiplex PCR; TCRdb's copy has only in-frame clones and lacks some. This table lists under 65,000 clones. Notes on the study in general: A classifier reportedly called cytomegalovirus status with high sensitivity and specificity. In a later analysis, several top co-occurrence clusters appeared linked to parvovirus B19, influenza, CMV and Epstein-Barr virus.

Of note for this clone: Its antigen is not identified.

V and J are TRBV6-6 and TRBJ2-7; D is unresolved. This receptor was taken from a woman in her twenties or thirties in good health and CMV-seropositive. Sequencing was done on a sample of PBMCs. The chain's CDR3 is CASSYAQEYEQYF. The CDR3 DNA sequence: TGTGCCAGCAGTTACGCCCAGGAATACGAGCAGTACTTC.